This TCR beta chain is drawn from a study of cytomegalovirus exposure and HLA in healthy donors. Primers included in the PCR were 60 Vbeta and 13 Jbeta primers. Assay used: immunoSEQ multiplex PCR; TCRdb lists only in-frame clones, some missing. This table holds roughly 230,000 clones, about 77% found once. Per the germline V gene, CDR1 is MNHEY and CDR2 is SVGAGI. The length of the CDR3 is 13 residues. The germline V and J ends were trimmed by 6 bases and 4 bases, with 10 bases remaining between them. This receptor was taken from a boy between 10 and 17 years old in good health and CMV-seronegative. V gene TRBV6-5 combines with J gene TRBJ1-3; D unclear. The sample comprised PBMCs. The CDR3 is CASRPSRGNTIYF. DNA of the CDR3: TGTGCCAGCAGACCTTCCAGGGGAAACACCATATATTTT.